The clone carrying this TCR beta chain was picked up a small number of times. Its antigen is unidentified. These data come from a study of T-cell memory formation after mild COVID-19. Turning to the study itself: The two donors had largely donor-specific TCR clusters. Study-level points and caveats: Pre-infection memory held some responding clones, suggesting pre-existing cross-reactive T cells responded. Second-wave clones reaching peak frequency on day 37 lacked confirmed SARS-CoV-2 specificity.

Barcoded TCR alpha and TCR beta cDNA libraries with UMIs came from 5'RACE using constant-segment primers. TCRdb re-called the 5' RACE reads with MiXCR, one entry per CDR3 protein. Altogether 75,000 to 95,000 distinct CDR3 sequences are present, about 12% being singletons, with the ten largest covering about 27%. Material: PBMCs or a T cell subset sorted from them (not recorded which). The receptor's source is an adult woman who had mild COVID-19 (a few samples of this study predate the infection). Cell type and time point are not known.

CDR3 in amino acids: CASKPRAGRTEAFF. CDR3 bases: TGTGCCAGCAAACCGAGGGCCGGGAGGACTGAAGCTTTCTTT. The chain combines TRBV6-4 with TRBJ1-1; D not certain. The germline gives CDR1 MRHNA, CDR2 SNTAGT. Between the trimmed V and J ends, which lost 7 bases and 5 bases, there was a span of 17 bases. The CDR3 loop spans 14 amino acids.